This T cell receptor (beta chain) was sequenced in a study of OX40 agonist ivuxolimab in advanced cancers. For the study at large: Prior checkpoint blockade (anti-PD-1, anti-PD-L1 or anti-CTLA-4) was permitted; over 30% had it. The study, taken as a whole, reports: Compared with others, partial responders at 0.1-3.0 mg/kg displayed clonal expansion among the lowest.

As regards this clone: The antigen is undetermined.

TCRdb's copy holds only in-frame clones and misses some; the assay was immunoSEQ multiplex PCR. There are approximately 58,000 clones in the sample; roughly nine tenths occur only once, and 0.76% lies in the top ten. The CDR3 extends over 15 amino acids. From germline, CDR1 is SNHLY and CDR2 FYNNEI. The V gene end was trimmed by 0 bases and the J gene end by 5 bases; junction bases not matched to a gene: 4. This sequence originates from an adult with an advanced solid tumor such as melanoma, head and neck, liver or kidney cancer. The chain carries TRBV2 and TRBJ2-1; TRBD2 agrees at 7 bases. The sample consisted of CD4+ or CD8+ T cells sorted from blood, taken in a trial of the OX40 agonist ivuxolimab. The CDR3 DNA follows: TGTGCCAGCAGTGAAGCGAGCGGGGCTAACAATGAGCAGTTCTTC. Encoded protein: CASSEASGANNEQFF.